This TCR beta chain emerged from a study of cytomegalovirus exposure and HLA in healthy donors. Study-level findings and limits: Later analysis found that TCR beta chains associated with HLA were more clonally expanded than other, equally common chains. Accounts indicate the classifier identified cytomegalovirus status with strong specificity and sensitivity. TCR beta V segments were, for the most part, productive about 87% or about 30% of the time in an earlier analysis. In a later analysis, productive TCRs from donors in an Asian-associated ancestry cluster reportedly carried fewer N-insertions than the cohort mean.

On this clone itself: Its specificity is not known.

Primers included in the PCR were 60 Vbeta and 13 Jbeta primers. Sequencing used immunoSEQ multiplex PCR; TCRdb keeps in-frame clones, though not all of them. This table has roughly 50,000 clones, approximately 81% appearing once. This receptor was identified in a woman aged 18-30 years in good health and CMV-seronegative. Sequencing used PBMCs.

CDR3 coding DNA: TGTGCCAGTAGGGGGACAGGGTCACAAGAGACCCAGTACTTC. This encodes CASRGTGSQETQYF. The J gene is TRBJ2-5, the V gene TRBV19, with TRBD1 matching over 9 bases. The V gene end was trimmed by 6 bases and the J gene end by 2 bases; junction bases not matched to a gene: 4. Per germline, CDR1 LNHDA and CDR2 SQIVND (reference sequence). The CDR3 has 14 amino acids.